This T cell receptor (beta chain) originates from a study of beta chain features in type 1 diabetes. CDR1 and CDR2 (germline): ENHRY, SYGVKD. V shed 7 bases and J shed 2 bases, with 11 bases lying between them. The CDR3 loop spans 13 amino acids. General study findings and limits: Sampled from patients, naive, central memory and Treg TCRB repertoires appeared more similar than those sampled from healthy donors.

Regarding this clone: Its specificity is not known.

Every bit of the isolated RNA underwent reverse transcription, so sequencing read expressed TCRB transcripts. Some clones are missing from TCRdb's copy, which holds only in-frame ones; the method was immunoSEQ multiplex PCR. The sample carries 680,000 or so clones, less than 20% recorded once. The sample consisted of naive CD4+ T cells from blood. This TCR was sampled from a man between 18 and 29 years old in good health. The rearrangement links TRBV10-3 to TRBJ1-2, with D uncertain. DNA for the CDR3: TGTGCCATCAAACAGACGGTAAACTATGGCTACACCTTC. It codes for CAIKQTVNYGYTF.